The clone carrying this T cell receptor beta chain has only one observation. The antigen is undetermined. These data belong to a study of cytomegalovirus exposure and HLA in healthy donors. Study-wide points: Productive status was seen about 90% or about 30% of the time for most TCR beta V segments in an earlier analysis. V- and J-gene trimming in TCR beta was tied to a missense DCLRE1C variant by an analysis performed later.

Primers included in the PCR were 60 Vbeta and 13 Jbeta primers. Generated by immunoSEQ multiplex PCR, the TCRdb table keeps only in-frame clones and is missing some. The repertoire consists of 200,000 to 250,000 clones, with approximately 78% occurring once and the leading ten covering less than 3.5%. The sequencing input was PBMCs. This TCR was recovered from a woman between 40 and 50 years old in good health and CMV-seronegative.

Here the CDR3 reads CAWGRNTEAFF. The CDR3 bases are TGTGCCTGGGGGAGGAACACTGAAGCTTTCTTT. This rearrangement joins TRBV30 to TRBJ1-1; D is unclear. The germline V and J ends were trimmed by 5 bases and 1 base, with 5 bases remaining between them. The CDR3 sequence is 11 residues long. Germline CDR1 GTSNPN, CDR2 SVGIG (reference sequence).